These 15 T cell receptor beta chains were all obtained from the same sample, sequenced in a study of shared clonotypes between healthy human individuals. Here immunoSEQ multiplex PCR was the method, and the copy in TCRdb shows in-frame clones only, minus some. The data contain 650,000 to 800,000 clones, roughly two thirds of them singletons. The sample taken for sequencing was memory CD4+ T cells sorted from blood. The subset here: CD45RA-negative fraction. These receptor sequences come from a woman aged 25-40 years in good health.

This clone was picked up a small number of times. The chain combines TRBV5-1 with TRBJ1-4; 9 positions match TRBD1. Germline assignment: CDR1 SGHRS and CDR2 YFSETQ. After removal of 4 bases from V and 1 base from J, the junction contained 5 bases not matched to a gene. The length of the CDR3 is 16 residues. DNA of the CDR3: TGCGCCAGCAGCAGGACAGGGGCCGTAACTAATGAAAAACTGTTTTTT. Protein: CASSRTGAVTNEKLFF.

This clone showed up just a few times. CDR3 sequence reads: CASSLGSNQPQHF. The CDR3 nucleotides are TGTGCCAGCAGCTTGGGTAGCAATCAGCCCCAGCATTTT. The V and J genes are TRBV5-4 and TRBJ1-5; D remains ambiguous. Germline-derived CDR1 and CDR2 are SGHNT and YYREEE (reference sequence). This CDR3 has 13 residues. Trimming stripped 0 bases from V and 0 bases from J, with 1 base between.

This rearrangement joins TRBV5-1 to TRBJ1-1; 7 bases align to TRBD1. The CDR3 totals 14 residues. Trimming took 3 bases from V and 2 from J; bases not matched to a gene: 4. Germline V gene data show CDR1 as SGHRS and CDR2 as YFSETQ. In nucleotides, the CDR3 is TGCGCCAGCAGCTCTCGACAGGGAAACACTGAAGCTTTCTTT. Amino acids: CASSSRQGNTEAFF.

The chain links TRBV5-1 to TRBJ2-3, with D maybe TRBD1 (6 bases). Germline CDR1 SGHRS, CDR2 YFSETQ. This CDR3 spans 15 amino acids. Trimming pared 4 bases from V and 1 base from J, leaving 13 bases between. The CDR3 protein is CASSIQGSGTDTQYF. The CDR3 DNA is TGCGCCAGCAGCATACAGGGTTCCGGCACAGATACGCAGTATTTT.

The J gene is TRBJ2-3, the V gene TRBV27, with 13 bases matching TRBD2. CDR3 length: 20 residues. In germline, CDR1 is MNHEY, CDR2 SMNVEV (reference sequence). Trimming removed 7 bases from V and 0 bases from J; junction bases left unmatched: 16. CDR3 sequence reads: CASTPSQPGLAGSSTDTQYF. CDR3 nucleotides: TGTGCCAGCACCCCCTCACAACCGGGACTAGCGGGGTCAAGCACAGATACGCAGTATTTT.

This chain connects TRBV28 to TRBJ2-7; TRBD1 agrees at 11 bases. Unmatched junction bases numbered 9, after V lost 6 bases and J lost 2 bases. Germline lookup yields CDR1 MDHEN and CDR2 SYDVKM. This CDR3 has 16 amino acids. The CDR3 protein is CASSETSGQGAYEQYF. In nucleotides, the CDR3 is TGTGCCAGCAGCGAAACTTCGGGACAGGGGGCCTACGAGCAGTACTTC. The full variable domain, with the rest looked up from reference TRBV28 and TRBJ2-7, is DVKVTQSSRYLVKRTGEKVFLECVQDMDHENMFWYRQDPGLGLRLIYFSYDVKMKEKGDIPEGYSVSREKKERFSLILESASTNQTSMYLCASSETSGQGAYEQYFGPGTRLTVT.

Remarks on this clone: Other DNA sequences in the same sample also yield this CDR3. V usage is TRBV9 and J usage is TRBJ1-1; 7 bases line up with TRBD1. Germline V CDR1 and CDR2: SGDLS, YYNGEE. This CDR3 has 13 amino acids. Losses at the gene ends were 0 bases for V and 4 bases for J; bases not matched to a gene: 0. The CDR3 sequence: CASSVDRGTEAFF. The CDR3 DNA reads TGTGCCAGCAGCGTAGACAGGGGCACTGAAGCTTTCTTT. Filled out from reference TRBV9 and TRBJ1-1, the complete variable domain reads DSGVTQTPKHLITATGQRVTLRCSPRSGDLSVYWYQQSLDQGLQFLIQYYNGEERAKGNILERFSAQQFPDLHSELNLSSLELGDSALYFCASSVDRGTEAFFGQGTRLTVV.

This chain connects TRBV7-2 to TRBJ1-1; weak D call: TRBD1 (5 bases). This CDR3 has 15 residues. V dropped 3 bases and J dropped 3 bases, with 14 bases sitting between them. The germline V gene encodes CDR1 SGHTA and CDR2 FQGNSA. The CDR3 DNA follows: TGTGCCAGCAGCTTTAAGGGGAACGGGGACACTGAAGCTTTCTTT. Translated, it gives CASSFKGNGDTEAFF. Based on the CDR3 plus reference TRBV7-2 and TRBJ1-1, the full variable domain is GAGVSQSPSNKVTEKGKDVELRCDPISGHTALYWYRQSLGQGLEFLIYFQGNSAPDKSGLPSDRFSAERTGGSVSTLTIQRTQQEDSAVYLCASSFKGNGDTEAFFGQGTRLTVV.

The chain employs TRBV7-2 and TRBJ2-7, with 10 bases lining up with TRBD2. The CDR3 totals 19 residues. Losses at the gene ends were 1 base for V and 0 bases for J; bases not matched to a gene: 12. Germline V lookup: CDR1 SGHTA, CDR2 FQGNSA. The CDR3 reads CASSLVSSGSSPDSYEQYF. CDR3 bases: TGTGCCAGCAGCTTAGTGTCTAGCGGGAGTTCACCGGACTCCTACGAGCAGTACTTC.

This sequence joins TRBV2 and TRBJ2-3; 9 bases fit TRBD2. This CDR3 contains 14 residues. Germline V gene lookup returns CDR1 SNHLY and CDR2 FYNNEI. With 8 bases clipped from V and 2 bases from J, the junction kept 5 bases outside the gene matches. The CDR3 sequence: CASVAGGNTDTQYF. CDR3 coding DNA: TGTGCCAGCGTTGCGGGAGGGAACACAGATACGCAGTATTTT. Variable domain in full (rest from reference TRBV2 and TRBJ2-3): EPEVTQTPSHQVTQMGQEVILRCVPISNHLYFYWYRQILGQKVEFLVSFYNNEISEKSEIFDDQFSVERPDGSNFTLKIRSTKLEDSAMYFCASVAGGNTDTQYFGPGTRLTVL.

This clone was counted a few times. The genes are TRBV2 and TRBJ2-7; 10 positions agree with TRBD2. The CDR3 sequence is 15 residues long. Germline lookup yields CDR1 SNHLY and CDR2 FYNNEI. V was pared by 7 bases and J by 4 bases, with 10 bases of the junction left unmatched. This CDR3 reads CASTPASGRTYEQYF. The CDR3, as DNA: TGTGCCAGCACACCGGCTAGCGGGAGAACGTACGAGCAGTACTTC.

The chain recombines TRBV6-1 with TRBJ2-1, with 8 bases aligning to TRBD2. This CDR3 contains 15 residues. V gave up 1 base and J gave up 6 bases; unmatched junction bases: 5. Germline lookup yields CDR1 MNHNS and CDR2 SASEGT. In DNA, the CDR3 is TGTGCCAGCAGTGAAGAGGCTAGCGGGCTCAATGAGCAGTTCTTC. Residues: CASSEEASGLNEQFF.

The rearrangement uses TRBV2 and TRBJ1-2; TRBD1 matches at 12 bases. CDR1 is SNHLY and CDR2 is FYNNEI in the germline V gene. V lost 1 base to trimming and J lost 3 bases; unmatched junction nucleotides: 6. This CDR3 spans 17 amino acids. This chain's CDR3 is CASSEESGTGGDYGYTF. The CDR3, as DNA: TGTGCCAGCAGTGAAGAATCCGGGACAGGGGGCGACTATGGCTACACCTTC. The full variable domain, rest sourced from reference TRBV2 and TRBJ1-2, is EPEVTQTPSHQVTQMGQEVILRCVPISNHLYFYWYRQILGQKVEFLVSFYNNEISEKSEIFDDQFSVERPDGSNFTLKIRSTKLEDSAMYFCASSEESGTGGDYGYTFGSGTRLTVV.

The chain employs TRBV5-1 and TRBJ2-2; D call uncertain. The CDR3 length is 15 residues. Trimming shortened V by 1 base and J by 1 base, and 8 bases separated the two germline ends. Germline CDR1 reads SGHRS; CDR2 reads YFSETQ. DNA of the CDR3: TGCGCCAGCAGCTTGCAAGACGTGAACACCGGGGAGCTGTTTTTT. Translation: CASSLQDVNTGELFF.

The chain links TRBV5-4 to TRBJ2-7; TRBD2 aligns across 10 bases. Germline values: CDR1 SGHNT, CDR2 YYREEE (reference sequence). This CDR3 contains 15 residues. Germline trimming cut 0 bases from V and 3 bases from J; bases unmatched to any gene: 3. The CDR3 sequence is CASSLDASGSYEQYF. The CDR3 bases are TGTGCCAGCAGCTTGGATGCTAGCGGGAGCTACGAGCAGTACTTC.